The 12 T cell receptor beta chains listed next were all sequenced from one sample in a study of blood T cell repertoires in COVID-19. Clones were read by immunoSEQ multiplex PCR, and TCRdb kept only the in-frame ones, dropping some. Here the sample spans approximately 450,000 clones, roughly 90% being singletons. Sequencing input: peripheral blood. The receptors derive from a woman aged 25 to 39 with acute or convalescent COVID-19.

The V gene is TRBV5-4, the J gene TRBJ2-7; 7 bases map to TRBD1. The CDR3 sequence is 15 residues long. V trimming: 4 bases; J trimming: 3 bases; junction bases outside the gene matches: 10. Germline CDR1 is SGHNT and CDR2 is YYREEE (reference sequence). CDR3 DNA: TGTGCCAGCAGCGGCCCGGGACAGAACCTCTACGAGCAGTACTTC. This translates into CASSGPGQNLYEQYF.

The chain uses TRBV18 and TRBJ1-2; 7 positions match TRBD1. With V trimmed by 3 bases and J by 6 bases, 4 bases remained unmatched. Germline values: CDR1 KGHSH, CDR2 LQKENI. This CDR3 is built from 13 residues. This CDR3 is CASSPPTGNGYTF. The CDR3 DNA sequence: TGTGCCAGCTCACCTCCGACAGGGAATGGCTACACCTTC.

The chain is built from TRBV3-1 (or the pseudogene TRBV3-2) and TRBJ2-5, with TRBD2 matching over 7 bases. With 4 bases clipped from V and 2 bases from J, the junction kept 10 bases outside the gene matches. The length of the CDR3 is 16 residues. Germline V gives CDR1 LGHDT, CDR2 YNNKEL (reference sequence). In DNA form, the CDR3 reads TGTGCCAGCAGCCCCCCCTGGTCAGCGGGACAAGAGACCCAGTACTTC. Amino acid sequence: CASSPPWSAGQETQYF.

At least ten counts were recorded for this clone. The V and J genes are TRBV5-4 and TRBJ2-5; 7 bases align to TRBD1. The length of the CDR3 is 14 residues. J gave up 5 bases and V 5 bases, and 9 bases lay outside the gene matches. Germline V gene lookup returns CDR1 SGHNT and CDR2 YYREEE (reference sequence). The CDR3 loop reads CASRTQGPQETQYF. CDR3 nucleotides: TGTGCCAGCAGGACACAGGGGCCTCAGGAGACCCAGTACTTC.

This clone turned up a few times. The chain links TRBV2 to TRBJ2-3; D possibly corresponds to TRBD2 (6 bases). Trimming took 7 bases from V and 2 from J, leaving 13 bases between them. Germline loops: CDR1 SNHLY, CDR2 FYNNEI. The CDR3 runs 14 residues. The CDR3 sequence: CASKRDWTTDTQYF. The CDR3 coding sequence is TGTGCCAGCAAAAGGGACTGGACCACAGATACGCAGTATTTT. The variable domain in full, completed from reference TRBV2 and TRBJ2-3, reads EPEVTQTPSHQVTQMGQEVILRCVPISNHLYFYWYRQILGQKVEFLVSFYNNEISEKSEIFDDQFSVERPDGSNFTLKIRSTKLEDSAMYFCASKRDWTTDTQYFGPGTRLTVL.

The chain joins TRBV7-9 to TRBJ1-2, with D possibly being TRBD1 (5 bases). CDR1 is SEHNR, CDR2 FQNEAQ, per germline (reference sequence). CDR3 length equals 14 residues. Trimming removed 1 base from V and 8 bases from J, with 14 bases in between. In DNA form, the CDR3 reads TGTGCCAGCAGCTTAGGGGCAGGGAACGGGGGCTACACCTTC. This gives the protein CASSLGAGNGGYTF.

The J gene is TRBJ2-2, the V gene TRBV28, with a possible D match to TRBD1 (6 bases). V lost 6 bases and J lost 1, with 12 bases in between. CDR3 length: 15 amino acids. Germline CDR1 is MDHEN and CDR2 is SYDVKM. The CDR3 here is CASRPGTLNTGELFF. DNA of the CDR3: TGTGCCAGCAGGCCAGGGACATTGAACACCGGGGAGCTGTTTTTT.

The chain employs TRBV7-9 and TRBJ1-6, with 8 bases lining up with TRBD1. Germline V lookup: CDR1 SEHNR, CDR2 FQNEAQ (reference sequence). V was pared by 6 bases and J by 9 bases, with 10 bases of the junction left unmatched. This CDR3 spans 15 amino acids. The CDR3 region has the DNA TGTGCCAGCAGGAGGGGGACAGGCGATGGTTCACCCCTCCACTTT. Translation gives CASRRGTGDGSPLHF.

The rearrangement joins TRBV10-3 to TRBJ2-3, with D perhaps TRBD2 (6 bases). This CDR3 has 14 residues. CDR1 and CDR2 from the germline V gene are ENHRY and SYGVKD. Trimming pared 6 bases from V and 0 bases from J, leaving 10 bases between. The CDR3 reads CAIRRGGSTDTQYF. CDR3 DNA sequence: TGTGCCATCAGGAGGGGAGGTAGCACAGATACGCAGTATTTT.

The rearrangement joins TRBV11-3 to TRBJ2-7; 11 bases are shared with TRBD1. CDR3 length: 17 residues. V gave up 10 bases and J gave up 3 bases; unmatched junction bases: 17. Looked up from germline, CDR1 is SGHNT and CDR2 is YENEEA. In DNA form, the CDR3 reads TGTGCCAACTCGATGGGGACAGGGGGAACCAAATGCTACGAGCAGTACTTC. Protein sequence: CANSMGTGGTKCYEQYF.

A remark on this clone: The conserved phenylalanine or tryptophan normally closing the CDR3 is absent here, so this likely arose from a read error. Because the CDR3's place on the DNA is in doubt, the DNA is left out and the CDR3 is given as listed by TCRdb. The rearrangement uses TRBV3-1 (or the pseudogene TRBV3-2) and TRBJ2-7; the DNA was not used to check the table's D call, TRBD2. Germline loops: CDR1 LGHDT, CDR2 YNNKEL (reference sequence). The length of the CDR3 is 13 amino acids, counting both ends. CDR3 amino acids: CASSPSGTRSVSL.

The rearrangement uses TRBV7-9 and TRBJ1-2, with D perhaps TRBD1 (5 bases). The V gene's germline CDR1 is SEHNR and CDR2 FQNEAQ (reference sequence). Trimming cost V 2 bases and J 0 bases, with 16 bases left between them. The CDR3 is made up of 17 amino acids. The CDR3 reads CASSLFVGVSTNYGYTF. CDR3 bases: TGTGCCAGCAGCTTATTCGTAGGGGTCTCTACTAACTATGGCTACACCTTC.